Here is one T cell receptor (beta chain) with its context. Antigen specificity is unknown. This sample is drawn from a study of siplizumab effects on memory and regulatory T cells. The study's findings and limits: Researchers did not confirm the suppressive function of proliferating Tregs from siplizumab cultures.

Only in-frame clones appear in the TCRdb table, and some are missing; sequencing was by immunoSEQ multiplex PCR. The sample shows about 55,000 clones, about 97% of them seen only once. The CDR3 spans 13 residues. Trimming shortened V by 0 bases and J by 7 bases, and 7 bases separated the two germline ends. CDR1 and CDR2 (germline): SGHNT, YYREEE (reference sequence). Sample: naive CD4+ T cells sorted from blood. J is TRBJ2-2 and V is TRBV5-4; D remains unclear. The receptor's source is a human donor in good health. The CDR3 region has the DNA TGTGCCAGCAGCTTGGATGAAATCGGGGAGCTGTTTTTT. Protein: CASSLDEIGELFF.